One sample yielded the 30 T cell receptor beta chains listed below, sequenced in a study of blood T cell repertoires in COVID-19. Measured with immunoSEQ multiplex PCR; TCRdb has only the in-frame clones, and not every one. The top ten hold more than 9.5% of the sample, which has 150,000 to 200,000 clones, 81% seen once. Material: peripheral blood. These receptors all stem from a woman in her thirties or forties with COVID-19, enrolled during active disease.

V and J are TRBV2 and TRBJ2-5, with TRBD1 matching 10 bases. This CDR3 comprises 15 residues. The trim removed 7 bases at V and 1 base at J, leaving 6 bases unmatched. Per germline, CDR1 SNHLY and CDR2 FYNNEI. In nucleotides, the CDR3 is TGTGCCAGCAAGAGGGACAGGGGAACCCAAGAGACCCAGTACTTC. It specifies CASKRDRGTQETQYF.

The CDR3 spells CSASPGGGSPLHF. DNA of the CDR3: TGCAGTGCTAGTCCGGGGGGGGGATCACCCCTCCACTTT. This chain joins TRBV20-1 and TRBJ1-6; D is possibly TRBD1 (5 bases). This CDR3 spans 13 amino acids. Germline CDR1 DFQATT, CDR2 SNEGSKA (reference sequence). V was cut by 3 bases and J by 10 bases, with 13 bases left in between.

The V gene is TRBV5-6, the J gene TRBJ2-1, with TRBD2 identical over 10 bases. With 3 bases clipped from V and 4 bases from J, the junction kept 13 bases outside the gene matches. Looked up from germline, CDR1 is SGHDT and CDR2 is YYEEEE. CDR3 length: 18 residues. The CDR3 coding sequence is TGTGCCAGCAGCTCCCTTGCTAGCGGGAGCGGGGGTTACAATGAGCAGTTCTTC. This encodes CASSSLASGSGGYNEQFF.

The genes are TRBV3-1 (or the pseudogene TRBV3-2) and TRBJ2-1; the D is unclear. Germline CDR1 is LGHDT and CDR2 is YNNKEL (reference sequence). V was cut by 0 bases and J by 6 bases, with 9 bases left in between. The CDR3 covers 14 residues. The CDR3 loop is CASSQEAWANEQFF. CDR3 nucleotide sequence: TGTGCCAGCAGCCAAGAGGCCTGGGCCAATGAGCAGTTCTTC.

The rearrangement uses TRBV29-1 and TRBJ2-1; 13 nucleotides align to TRBD2. The V and J ends lost 7 bases and 4 bases, in that order; junction bases with no gene match: 4. Per germline, CDR1 SQVTM and CDR2 ANQGSEA. The CDR3 has 14 residues. Here the CDR3 reads CSARLAGGYNEQFF. The CDR3, as DNA: TGCAGCGCTCGACTAGCGGGGGGATACAATGAGCAGTTCTTC.

V gene TRBV5-8 combines with J gene TRBJ2-7; D possibly corresponds to TRBD2 (5 bases). Between the trimmed V and J ends, which lost 3 bases and 0 bases, there was a span of 19 bases. This CDR3 is built from 17 residues. CDR1 is SGHTS, CDR2 YDEGEE, per germline. This chain's CDR3 is CASSSPGKGESSYEQYF. In nucleotides, the CDR3 is TGTGCCAGCAGCTCCCCCGGAAAGGGAGAAAGCTCCTACGAGCAGTACTTC.

This chain joins TRBV6-5 and TRBJ2-5, with 7 bases matching TRBD1. V dropped 4 bases and J dropped 1; count of bases not matched to a gene: 3. CDR3 length: 14 amino acids. Germline V gene data show CDR1 as MNHEY and CDR2 as SVGAGI. Here the CDR3 DNA reads TGTGCCAGCAGTTGGGGACAGATCCAAGAGACCCAGTACTTC. This encodes CASSWGQIQETQYF.

V is TRBV2 and J is TRBJ1-5, with D unclear. CDR3 length: 12 residues. Germline CDR1 reads SNHLY; CDR2 reads FYNNEI. With 7 bases removed from V and 4 bases from J, the gap between germline ends came to 8 bases. The CDR3: CASNRENQPQHF. CDR3 sequence (DNA): TGTGCCAGCAATCGGGAGAATCAGCCCCAGCATTTT. The full variable domain, its missing parts supplied by reference TRBV2 and TRBJ1-5, is EPEVTQTPSHQVTQMGQEVILRCVPISNHLYFYWYRQILGQKVEFLVSFYNNEISEKSEIFDDQFSVERPDGSNFTLKIRSTKLEDSAMYFCASNRENQPQHFGDGTRLSIL.

V gene TRBV7-8 combines with J gene TRBJ1-5; 8 bases agree with TRBD1. V shed 5 bases, J shed 4 bases, and the junction held 13 bases outside the gene matches. The CDR3 extends over 17 amino acids. Per the germline V gene, CDR1 is SGHVS and CDR2 is FQNEAQ. This CDR3 reads CASSPMFAGGLNQPQHF. The DNA for the CDR3 is TGTGCCAGCAGCCCCATGTTTGCAGGGGGCTTGAATCAGCCCCAGCATTTT.

This clone was seen a handful of times. CDR3 region: CASSLTSGPLSGANVLTF. The CDR3 DNA follows: TGTGCCAGCAGCTTAACTAGCGGCCCCCTCTCTGGGGCCAACGTCCTGACTTTC. The chain carries TRBV7-3 and TRBJ2-6; weak D call: TRBD2 (6 bases). Germline assignment: CDR1 SGHTA and CDR2 FQGTGA. Trimming cost V 0 bases and J 0 bases, with 12 bases left between them. This CDR3 contains 18 residues.

The chain employs TRBV14 and TRBJ2-3; D perhaps matches TRBD2 (6 bases). The ends were cut back, 4 bases at V and 2 bases at J, with 7 bases in the middle. This CDR3 contains 13 residues. Germline V lookup: CDR1 SGHDN, CDR2 FVKESK. Here the CDR3 DNA reads TGTGCCAGCAGCCCGGACTACACAGATACGCAGTATTTT. Residues: CASSPDYTDTQYF.

The V call is TRBV5-4, the J call TRBJ1-3; D call uncertain. Germline lookup yields CDR1 SGHNT and CDR2 YYREEE (reference sequence). Trimming cost V 6 bases and J 1 base, with 14 bases left between them. The length of the CDR3 is 15 residues. Here the CDR3 reads CASTSPGLSGNTIYF. The CDR3 coding sequence is TGTGCCAGCACCTCCCCGGGTCTGTCTGGAAACACCATATATTTT.

The gene calls are TRBV5-1 and TRBJ2-1; D is perhaps TRBD2 (5 bases). V dropped 0 bases and J dropped 7 bases, with 20 bases sitting between them. The CDR3 length is 17 residues. From germline, CDR1 is SGHRS and CDR2 YFSETQ. Written as DNA, the CDR3 is TGCGCCAGCAGCTTGGAGCCCATGCGCCAAGGCGGGAATGAGCAGTTCTTC. Protein product: CASSLEPMRQGGNEQFF.

This chain connects TRBV7-9 to TRBJ2-4; perhaps TRBD2 as D (5 bases). CDR1 and CDR2 (germline): SEHNR, FQNEAQ (reference sequence). Trimming removed 4 bases from V and 3 bases from J, with 16 bases in between. This CDR3 region has 16 residues. The CDR3 DNA reads as TGTGCCAGCAGCTCACTTAGCGAGGTTGGCAAAAACATTCAGTACTTC. Its protein product is CASSSLSEVGKNIQYF.

This chain connects TRBV7-8 to TRBJ2-7, with 9 nucleotides matching TRBD1. CDR3 size: 14 residues. In germline, CDR1 is SGHVS, CDR2 FQNEAQ. Trimming cost V 1 base and J 4 bases; bases outside gene matches: 2. CDR3 sequence: CASSLETGGYEQYV. CDR3 DNA: TGTGCCAGCAGCTTAGAGACAGGGGGGTACGAGCAGTACGTC.

The rearrangement links TRBV6-5 to TRBJ1-1; no clear D gene. The CDR3 is 13 amino acids. CDR1 MNHEY and CDR2 SVGAGI come from the germline V gene. Trimming shortened V by 2 bases and J by 4 bases, and 8 bases separated the two germline ends. The CDR3, as DNA: TGTGCCAGCAGTTACGGTCAGCGCACTGAAGCTTTCTTT. Protein sequence: CASSYGQRTEAFF.

There are a few counts of this clone. V and J are TRBV27 and TRBJ1-5; maybe TRBD1 (5 bases). Germline values: CDR1 MNHEY, CDR2 SMNVEV (reference sequence). The CDR3 spans 13 residues. V was cut by 4 bases and J by 3 bases, with 7 bases left in between. The CDR3 loop reads CASSWGYNQPQHF. In DNA form, the CDR3 reads TGTGCCAGCAGTTGGGGCTACAATCAGCCCCAGCATTTT.

The chain uses TRBV28 and TRBJ2-7; D is perhaps TRBD1 (5 bases). The germline V gene has CDR1 MDHEN and CDR2 SYDVKM. Trimming removed 6 bases from V and 5 bases from J, with 11 bases in between. CDR3 length: 12 residues. The CDR3 loop reads CASSTPQDEQYV. Written as DNA, the CDR3 is TGTGCCAGCAGCACCCCACAGGACGAGCAGTACGTC.

The chain employs TRBV7-9 and TRBJ2-7; TRBD2 matches at 10 bases. Germline CDR1 and CDR2: SEHNR and FQNEAQ (reference sequence). The CDR3 runs to 16 residues. V lost 4 bases and J lost 3; bases outside the gene matches: 9. The CDR3 here is CASSSTGTSVLYEQYF. The CDR3 coding sequence is TGTGCCAGCAGCTCGACCGGGACTAGCGTTCTCTACGAGCAGTACTTC.

The chain has TRBV5-8 and TRBJ2-1, with a tentative D call TRBD1 (5 bases). Germline V gene sequence: CDR1 SGHTS, CDR2 YDEGEE. The CDR3 is 15 residues long. Between the trimmed V and J ends, which lost 0 bases and 3 bases, there was a span of 10 bases. CDR3 nucleotide sequence: TGTGCCAGCAGCTTGGAGCAGGGTAGCTACAATGAGCAGTTCTTC. Translating gives CASSLEQGSYNEQFF. The whole variable domain, filled in from reference TRBV5-8 and TRBJ2-1, reads EAGVTQSPTHLIKTRGQQATLRCSPISGHTSVYWYQQALGLGLQFLLWYDEGEERNRGNFPPRFSGRQFPNYSSELNVNALELEDSALYLCASSLEQGSYNEQFFGPGTRLTVL.

The chain has TRBV13 and TRBJ2-7; 8 nucleotides agree with TRBD2. The CDR3 has 13 residues. Per germline, CDR1 PRHDT and CDR2 FYEKMQ (reference sequence). V was pared by 7 bases and J by 4 bases, with 6 bases of the junction left unmatched. CDR3 DNA: TGTGCCAGCACCACCGGGAGGGGGTACGAGCAGTACGTC. Translation gives CASTTGRGYEQYV.

The chain recombines TRBV7-2 with TRBJ1-2, with D possibly being TRBD1 (5 bases). Germline V gives CDR1 SGHTA, CDR2 FQGNSA. V was cut by 1 base and J by 3 bases, with 6 bases left in between. The CDR3 consists of 13 residues. CDR3 sequence (DNA): TGTGCCAGCAGCTTAGGCAGGGACTATGGCTACACCTTC. Translated: CASSLGRDYGYTF.

The rearrangement links TRBV5-1 to TRBJ1-4; D might be TRBD1 (6 bases). This CDR3 is 16 amino acids long. V lost 5 bases and J 6 bases, leaving 20 bases between the germline ends. The germline gives CDR1 SGHRS, CDR2 YFSETQ. CDR3 bases: TGCGCCAGCAGTAACGGAGGGGGGGCTGCTTATGAAAAACTGTTTTTT. It codes for CASSNGGGAAYEKLFF.

This clone was found once. The chain couples TRBV4-2 to TRBJ1-1; the D gene is possibly TRBD1 (6 bases). Per the germline V gene, CDR1 is LGHNA and CDR2 is YNFKEQ. V lost 4 bases to trimming and J lost 5 bases, with 11 bases between them. The CDR3 runs 13 residues. The CDR3 spells CASSPRGKTEAFF. CDR3 DNA sequence: TGTGCCAGCAGCCCGAGGGGGAAGACTGAAGCTTTCTTT.

V is TRBV10-2 and J is TRBJ2-2, with 7 bases fitting TRBD2. This CDR3 is 15 amino acids long. The J segment lost 6 bases and the V segment lost 7 bases, leaving 11 bases of the junction unmatched. The germline CDR1 and CDR2 sequences are WSHSY and SAAADI. The CDR3 coding sequence is TGCGCCAGCACTATCTTTGGAGCGGGACCCGGGGAGCTGTTTTTT. Protein: CASTIFGAGPGELFF.

V is TRBV5-1 and J is TRBJ1-1, with 8 bases aligning to TRBD1. The germline CDR1 and CDR2 sequences are SGHRS and YFSETQ. This CDR3 is 14 amino acids long. With 4 bases clipped from V and 0 bases from J, the junction kept 2 bases outside the gene matches. The CDR3: CASSRTGMNTEAFF. The DNA of the CDR3 is TGCGCCAGCAGCCGGACAGGGATGAACACTGAAGCTTTCTTT.

This chain links TRBV6-5 with TRBJ1-2, with D unresolved. This CDR3 spans 13 amino acids. The germline V and J ends were trimmed by 6 bases and 4 bases, with 12 bases remaining between them. Germline loops: CDR1 MNHEY, CDR2 SVGAGI. The CDR3, as DNA: TGTGCCAGCAGCCTACGGTCCGGCTATGGCTACACCTTC. Protein sequence: CASSLRSGYGYTF.

J is TRBJ2-1 and V is TRBV7-9; D is possibly TRBD2 (6 bases). The CDR3 runs 15 residues. V lost 4 bases, J lost 5 bases, and 15 bases lay in between. Germline CDR1 and CDR2: SEHNR and FQNEAQ (reference sequence). The CDR3 loop is CASSSGTSLNNEQFF. The CDR3 DNA follows: TGTGCCAGCAGCTCTGGGACTTCCCTTAACAATGAGCAGTTCTTC.

Notes on this clone: One end of the junction fails to match germline, which may point to a read error. This chain connects TRBV7-7 to TRBJ1-1; D is undetermined. This CDR3 region has 9 residues. Germline CDR1 is SSHAT and CDR2 is FNYEAQ (reference sequence). The DNA for the CDR3 is TGTGCTAGCAGCCCCGGGGCTTTCTTT. Its protein is CASSPGAFF.

This sequence joins TRBV30 and TRBJ1-3, with TRBD1 as a possible D gene (6 bases). The CDR3 totals 16 residues. In germline, CDR1 is GTSNPN, CDR2 SVGIG (reference sequence). Trimming cost V 3 bases and J 1 base, with 16 bases left between them. The CDR3 protein is CAWRSRGTQSGNTIYF. CDR3 nucleotide sequence: TGTGCCTGGAGGTCTAGGGGGACCCAGTCTGGAAACACCATATATTTT. Full variable domain (missing parts from reference TRBV30 and TRBJ1-3): SQTIHQWPATLVQPVGSPLSLECTVEGTSNPNLYWYRQAAGRGLQLLFYSVGIGQISSEVPQNLSASRPQDRQFILSSKKLLLSDSGFYLCAWRSRGTQSGNTIYFGEGSWLTVV.